This is a list of T cell receptor beta chains from one sample in a study of blood T cells in healthy people across ages. TCRdb reanalysed the 5' RACE reads using MiXCR and keeps one entry per CDR3 protein. The sample contains around 1,800,000 distinct CDR3 sequences, 30% to 40% of which appear only once. Material for sequencing was blood. These receptors originate from a human donor in good health. Both conserved end residues are trimmed from each CDR3.

TRBV13,ASSLRVGTKVYGYT
TRBV4-3,AGSQDPPGGGYSPLH
TRBV29-1,SVDSSGTNYGYT
TRBV7-8,ASSRTGLGNTEAF
TRBV4-2,ASSQGRLAGGLVGANVLT
TRBV4-1,ASSQEGFNEKLF
TRBV4-3,ASSQVAGFVYEQY
TRBV29-1,SVPRGALNEKLF
TRBV18,ASSPDSYQETQY
TRBV12-3/TRBV12-4,ASIFQGAPREQY
TRBV29-1,SVVIWGENSYGYT
TRBV29-1,SVGDAQETQY
TRBV7-2,ASSLVSGAGNEQF
TRBV15,ATSRDRASTEAF
TRBV7-2,ASSLSISQGSYEQY
TRBV27,ASSRQGQPNEKLF
TRBV10-3,ATSERTGGRETQY
TRBV24-1,ATSDTWYTEAF
TRBV7-2,ASSLVLAGSMNEQF
TRBV7-9,ASRTASGGYNKQF
TRBV12-3/TRBV12-4,ASSFDRGPDTEAF
TRBV10-3,AIRRDGTYGYT
TRBV20-1,SASRVQIIDIQY
TRBV5-1,ASSQRRLPSDNEQF
TRBV18,ASPLDRNYGYT
TRBV7-3,ASSIRSRGIPETQY
TRBV4-3,ASGDRAQNYGYT
TRBV28,ASSRTGFQPQH
TRBV7-2,ASSRQIAANIQY
TRBV12-3/TRBV12-4,ASAPARDSSYEQY
TRBV29-1,STQAGVSSYNEQF
TRBV27,ASSFLRTLGALGYT
TRBV27,ASRHMGLGHRLSYNEQF
TRBV7-9,ASSLAFRGETQY
TRBV20-1,SAPTGVGYT
TRBV29-1,SVGTGGRSPLH
TRBV20-1,SASATSGGETQY
TRBV29-1,SVGAGSSYEQY
TRBV7-2,ASSLPTWRVYGYT
TRBV12-3/TRBV12-4,ASSFVGHNEQF
TRBV7-9,GSESTDTQY
TRBV29-1,SVEDRGSGELF
TRBV5-1,ASSLDGRSGASTDTQY
TRBV12-3/TRBV12-4,ASTLGAVSNYGYT
TRBV7-3,ASSLGGTPSETQY
TRBV7-3,ASSTGGGQPQH
TRBV13,ASSGRGTLFPEQY
TRBV5-1,ASSLADRDENIQY
TRBV20-1,SASHDLSGTESYEQY
TRBV15,ATSRGTGTGYYEQF
TRBV29-1,SVEEQGYEQY
TRBV29-1,SVGQALNYGYT
TRBV7-2,ASSLSTSGTGAYEQY
TRBV20-1,SAKGQGAKNEQF
TRBV29-1,SVETGDGGAGTGELF
TRBV5-1,ASSSYRTDMNTEAF
TRBV11-2,ASSLSGGLHTDTQY
TRBV7-9,ASSLGERLQRGEQF
TRBV7-8,ASSSRWVVNTEAF